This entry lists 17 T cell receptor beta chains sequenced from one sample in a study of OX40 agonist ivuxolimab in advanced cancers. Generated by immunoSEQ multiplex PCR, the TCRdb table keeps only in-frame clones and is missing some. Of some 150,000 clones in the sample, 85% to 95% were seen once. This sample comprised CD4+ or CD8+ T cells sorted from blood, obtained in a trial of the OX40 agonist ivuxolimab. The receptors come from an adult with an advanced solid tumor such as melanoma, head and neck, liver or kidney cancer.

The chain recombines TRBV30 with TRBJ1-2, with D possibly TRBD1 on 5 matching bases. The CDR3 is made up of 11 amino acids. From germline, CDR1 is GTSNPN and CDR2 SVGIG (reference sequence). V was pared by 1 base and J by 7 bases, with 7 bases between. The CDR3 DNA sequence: TGTGCCTGGAGTGGAGGGGCTGGCTACACCTTC. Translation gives CAWSGGAGYTF.

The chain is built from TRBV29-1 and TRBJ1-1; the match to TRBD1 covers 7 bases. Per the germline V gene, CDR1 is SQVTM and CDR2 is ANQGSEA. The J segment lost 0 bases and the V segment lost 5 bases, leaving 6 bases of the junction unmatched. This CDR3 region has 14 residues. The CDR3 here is CSVIVQGMNTEAFF. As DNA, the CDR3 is TGCAGCGTTATAGTACAGGGGATGAACACTGAAGCTTTCTTT.

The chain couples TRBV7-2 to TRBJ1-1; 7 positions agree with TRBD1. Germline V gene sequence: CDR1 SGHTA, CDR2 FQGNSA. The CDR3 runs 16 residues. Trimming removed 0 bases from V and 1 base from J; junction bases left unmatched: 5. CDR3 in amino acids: CASSLAQGEGNTEAFF. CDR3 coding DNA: TGTGCCAGCAGCTTAGCGCAGGGGGAAGGGAACACTGAAGCTTTCTTT.

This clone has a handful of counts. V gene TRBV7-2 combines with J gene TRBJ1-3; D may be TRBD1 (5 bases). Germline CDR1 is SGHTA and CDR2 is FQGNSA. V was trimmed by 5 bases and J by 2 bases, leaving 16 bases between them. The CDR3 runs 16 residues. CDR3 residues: CASSQNPTGAGNTIYF. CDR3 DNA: TGTGCCAGCAGCCAGAACCCGACGGGGGCTGGAAACACCATATATTTT.

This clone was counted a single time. The CDR3 loop is CASSRDRAYEQYF. CDR3 bases: TGTGCCAGCAGCCGGGACAGGGCCTACGAGCAGTACTTC. The chain combines TRBV5-4 with TRBJ2-7, with 9 bases that match TRBD1. This CDR3 has 13 residues. The germline CDR1 and CDR2 sequences are SGHNT and YYREEE (reference sequence). The J segment lost 2 bases and the V segment lost 4 bases, leaving 1 base of the junction unmatched. Supplemented by reference TRBV5-4 and TRBJ2-7, the full variable domain reads ETGVTQSPTHLIKTRGQQVTLRCSSQSGHNTVSWYQQALGQGPQFIFQYYREEENGRGNFPPRFSGLQFPNYSSELNVNALELDDSALYLCASSRDRAYEQYFGPGTRLTVT.

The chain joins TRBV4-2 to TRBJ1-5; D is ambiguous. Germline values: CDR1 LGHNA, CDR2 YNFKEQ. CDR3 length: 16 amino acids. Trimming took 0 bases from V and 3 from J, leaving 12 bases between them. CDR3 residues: CASSQDHRTFNQPQHF. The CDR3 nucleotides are TGTGCCAGCAGCCAAGATCACCGGACTTTCAATCAGCCCCAGCATTTT.

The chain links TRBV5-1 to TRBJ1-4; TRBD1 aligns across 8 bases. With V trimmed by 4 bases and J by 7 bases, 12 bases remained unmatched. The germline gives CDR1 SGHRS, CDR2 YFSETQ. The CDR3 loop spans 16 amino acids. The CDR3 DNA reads TGCGCCAGCAGCCCACCGACAGGGGATTTGAGTGAAAAACTGTTTTTT. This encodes CASSPPTGDLSEKLFF.

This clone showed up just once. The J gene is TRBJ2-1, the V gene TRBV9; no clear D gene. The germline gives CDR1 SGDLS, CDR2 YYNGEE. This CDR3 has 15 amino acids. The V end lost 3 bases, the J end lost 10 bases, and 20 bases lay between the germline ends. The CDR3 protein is CASSAHTTAKSEQFF. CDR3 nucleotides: TGTGCCAGCAGCGCTCATACCACAGCCAAGAGCGAGCAGTTCTTC.

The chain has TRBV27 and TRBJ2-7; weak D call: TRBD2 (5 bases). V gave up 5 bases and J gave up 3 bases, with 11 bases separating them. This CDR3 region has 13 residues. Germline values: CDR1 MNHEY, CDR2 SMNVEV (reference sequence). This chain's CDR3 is CASSPGYYYEQYF. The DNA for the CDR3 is TGTGCCAGCAGTCCGGGATATTACTACGAGCAGTACTTC.

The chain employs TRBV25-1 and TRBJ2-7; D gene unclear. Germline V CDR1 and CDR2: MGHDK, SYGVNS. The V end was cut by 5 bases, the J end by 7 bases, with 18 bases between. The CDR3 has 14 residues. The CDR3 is CASSLGTQWWEQYF. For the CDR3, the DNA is TGTGCCAGCAGTTTGGGTACCCAGTGGTGGGAGCAGTACTTC.

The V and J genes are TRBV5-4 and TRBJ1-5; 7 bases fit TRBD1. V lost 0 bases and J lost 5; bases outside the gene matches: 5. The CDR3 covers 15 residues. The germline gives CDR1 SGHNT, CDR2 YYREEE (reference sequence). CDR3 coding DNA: TGTGCCAGCAGCTTGGGAGGGGGCCGGGATCAGCCCCAGCATTTT. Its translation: CASSLGGGRDQPQHF.

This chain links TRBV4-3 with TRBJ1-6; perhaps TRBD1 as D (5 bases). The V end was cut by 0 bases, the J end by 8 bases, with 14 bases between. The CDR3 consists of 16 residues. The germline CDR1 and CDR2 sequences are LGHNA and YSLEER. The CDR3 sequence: CASSQEMAGTYSPLHF. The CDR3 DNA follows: TGCGCCAGCAGCCAAGAGATGGCAGGGACTTATTCACCCCTCCACTTT.

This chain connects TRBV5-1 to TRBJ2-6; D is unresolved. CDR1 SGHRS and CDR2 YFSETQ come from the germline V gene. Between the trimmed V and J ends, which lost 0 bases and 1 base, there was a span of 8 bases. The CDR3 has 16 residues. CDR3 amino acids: CASSLGTFSGANVLTF. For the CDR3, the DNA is TGCGCCAGCAGCTTGGGAACGTTTTCTGGGGCCAACGTCCTGACTTTC.

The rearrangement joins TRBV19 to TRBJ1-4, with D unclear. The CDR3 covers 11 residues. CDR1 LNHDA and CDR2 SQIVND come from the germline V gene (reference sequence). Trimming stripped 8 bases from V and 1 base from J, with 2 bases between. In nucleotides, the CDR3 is TGTGCCAGTCGAACTAATGAAAAACTGTTTTTT. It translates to CASRTNEKLFF.

The CDR3 DNA reads TGTGCCAGCACAGGGATGGGAAATCAGCCCCAGCATTTT. This gives the protein CASTGMGNQPQHF. The genes are TRBV19 and TRBJ1-5, with D possibly matching TRBD1 (6 bases). This CDR3 region has 13 residues. The germline CDR1 and CDR2 sequences are LNHDA and SQIVND (reference sequence). V lost 9 bases and J lost 4, with 13 bases in between.

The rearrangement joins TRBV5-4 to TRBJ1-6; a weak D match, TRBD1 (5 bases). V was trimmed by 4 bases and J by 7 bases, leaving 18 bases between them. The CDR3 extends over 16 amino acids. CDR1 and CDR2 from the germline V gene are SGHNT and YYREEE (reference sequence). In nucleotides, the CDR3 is TGTGCCAGCAGCCCTACCCCCCAGGGTTTGAATTCACCCCTCCACTTT. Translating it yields CASSPTPQGLNSPLHF. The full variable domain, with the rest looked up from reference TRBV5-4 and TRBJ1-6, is ETGVTQSPTHLIKTRGQQVTLRCSSQSGHNTVSWYQQALGQGPQFIFQYYREEENGRGNFPPRFSGLQFPNYSSELNVNALELDDSALYLCASSPTPQGLNSPLHFGNGTRLTVT.

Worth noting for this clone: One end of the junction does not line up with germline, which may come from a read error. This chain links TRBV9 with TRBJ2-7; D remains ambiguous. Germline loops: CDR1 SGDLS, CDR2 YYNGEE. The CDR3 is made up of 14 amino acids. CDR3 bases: TGCGCCAGCAGCCCACGGGCCAGCTCCTACGAGCAGTACTTC. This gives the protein CASSPRASSYEQYF.